This T cell receptor (beta chain) originates from a study of cytomegalovirus exposure and HLA in healthy donors. Findings of the study overall: Available immune exposure information was restricted to CMV serostatus only. It was likely that a cluster of highly shared sequence variants was a sequencing artifact. Most TCR beta V segments were productive about 90% or about 30% of the time in an earlier analysis.

Despite likely unrecorded immune exposures, the donors were nominally healthy at the time of sampling. The PCR made use of 60 Vbeta and 13 Jbeta primers. TCRdb's copy holds only in-frame clones and misses some; the assay was immunoSEQ multiplex PCR. The sample has a few hundred thousand clones, 60% to 85% seen once; the top ten hold around 15%. In regard to this clone: Its specificity is unknown.

V lost 0 bases to trimming and J lost 1 base, with 12 bases between them. In germline, CDR1 is MNHEY, CDR2 SMNVEV (reference sequence). The CDR3 is 16 residues long. The receptor's source is a man aged 35 to 55 in good health and CMV-seronegative. The chain carries TRBV27 and TRBJ1-1, with D uncertain. Material: PBMCs. The CDR3 here is CASSLSVGSRNTEAFF. The CDR3 coding sequence is TGTGCCAGCAGTTTATCGGTGGGGAGTAGGAACACTGAAGCTTTCTTT.